The 14 T cell receptor beta chains listed next were all sequenced from one sample in a study of CD8 T cells in Susac syndrome. With random hexamers, roughly 0.45 to 1 ug RNA was reverse transcribed. TCRdb ran MiXCR on the immunoSEQ multiplex PCR reads and lists one entry per CDR3 protein. The table records fewer than 150,000 distinct CDR3 sequences, just under 95% of them present only once. The sample comprised CD4+ T cells from PBMCs. All receptors derive from a human donor with multiple sclerosis.

Here the CDR3 reads CASSLDLGSFGYTF. CDR3 nucleotides: TGTGCCAGCAGCTTAGACTTGGGCAGCTTCGGCTACACCTTC. This rearrangement joins TRBV7-8 to TRBJ1-2; D is uncertain. Germline loops: CDR1 SGHVS, CDR2 FQNEAQ. The ends were cut back, 1 base at V and 8 bases at J, with 14 bases in the middle. This CDR3 has 14 residues.

The rearrangement joins TRBV20-1 to TRBJ2-7, with TRBD2 matching 11 bases. Germline CDR1 and CDR2: DFQATT and SNEGSKA (reference sequence). J gave up 5 bases and V 7 bases, and 10 bases lay outside the gene matches. CDR3 length: 14 amino acids. The DNA of the CDR3 is TGCAGTGTCCTCAATAGCGGGGGGGATCACGAGCAGTACTTC. Translation: CSVLNSGGDHEQYF.

The genes are TRBV30 and TRBJ1-1; 8 bases align to TRBD1. CDR1 GTSNPN and CDR2 SVGIG come from the germline V gene (reference sequence). V was clipped by 5 bases and J by 7 bases; unmatched bases: 6. CDR3 length: 12 residues. In nucleotides, the CDR3 is TGTGCCTGGGACAGGGGTAGGGATGAAGCTTTCTTT. Its protein is CAWDRGRDEAFF.

The rearrangement links TRBV19 to TRBJ1-2; the D gene is possibly TRBD1 (6 bases). Germline CDR1 reads LNHDA; CDR2 reads SQIVND (reference sequence). Between the trimmed V and J ends, which lost 7 bases and 6 bases, there was a span of 15 bases. The CDR3 length is 13 residues. The CDR3 nucleotides read TGTGCCAGTAACCGGCAGGGGTTCGATGGCTACACCTTC. It specifies CASNRQGFDGYTF.

The chain has TRBV7-3 and TRBJ2-2; D ambiguous. The CDR3 sequence is 13 residues long. Deletions cut 5 bases from V and 4 bases from J, with 8 bases between. Germline CDR1 is SGHTA and CDR2 is FQGTGA. Written as DNA, the CDR3 is TGTGCCAGCAGCCCCTGGAGCACCGGGGAGCTGTTTTTT. It yields the protein CASSPWSTGELFF.

The rearrangement links TRBV3-1 to TRBJ1-1, with D unresolved. The germline V and J ends were trimmed by 0 bases and 1 base, with 6 bases remaining between them. This CDR3 has 14 amino acids. CDR1 LGHDT and CDR2 YNNKEL come from the germline V gene (reference sequence). The chain's CDR3 is CASSQDPENTEAFF. The CDR3 nucleotides read TGTGCCAGCAGCCAAGATCCGGAGAACACTGAAGCTTTCTTT.

The chain links TRBV18 to TRBJ1-1; D not certain. Germline assignment: CDR1 KGHSH and CDR2 LQKENI. Trimming shortened V by 1 base and J by 0 bases, and 9 bases separated the two germline ends. The CDR3 extends over 15 amino acids. CDR3 nucleotides: TGTGCCAGCTCACCACGGGTAACAGTGAACACTGAAGCTTTCTTT. It is translated as CASSPRVTVNTEAFF.

The chain links TRBV18 to TRBJ2-7, with D unresolved. CDR3 size: 14 residues. The ends were cut back, 6 bases at V and 1 base at J, with 13 bases in the middle. From germline, CDR1 is KGHSH and CDR2 LQKENI. The CDR3 sequence is CASSPSWGSYEQYF. Here the CDR3 DNA reads TGTGCCAGCTCCCCCTCGTGGGGATCCTACGAGCAGTACTTC.

The rearrangement links TRBV20-1 to TRBJ2-7; D gene unclear. Germline V gene sequence: CDR1 DFQATT, CDR2 SNEGSKA (reference sequence). The CDR3 has 13 residues. The CDR3 bases are TGCAGAAGAGTTGAAGGGTTTGACTACGAGCAGTACTTC. This codes for CRRVEGFDYEQYF.

In DNA, the CDR3 is TGCAGTGCTGGGGTCGCGGGCGCCACAGATACGCAGTATTTT. Encoded protein: CSAGVAGATDTQYF. V is TRBV20-1 and J is TRBJ2-3; D is perhaps TRBD2 (5 bases). V lost 5 bases to trimming and J lost 2 bases, with 14 bases between them. CDR1 is DFQATT and CDR2 is SNEGSKA in the germline V gene (reference sequence). This CDR3 comprises 14 residues.

The chain carries TRBV4-2 and TRBJ2-1; D is perhaps TRBD2 (5 bases). CDR3 length: 15 amino acids. The V gene lost 0 bases and the J gene lost 6 bases, with 12 bases spanning the gap. Germline V gives CDR1 LGHNA, CDR2 YNFKEQ. The CDR3: CASSQDWRLPNEQFF. The DNA for the CDR3 is TGTGCCAGCAGCCAAGATTGGAGGCTGCCCAATGAGCAGTTCTTC.

This sequence joins TRBV2 and TRBJ2-7; no reliable D call. The CDR3 loop spans 13 amino acids. CDR1 is SNHLY and CDR2 is FYNNEI in the germline V gene. V lost 8 bases and J lost 2, with 13 bases in between. The CDR3, as DNA: TGTGCCAGCGTCCTGGACGGTACCTACGAGCAGTACTTC. Residues: CASVLDGTYEQYF.

The chain recombines TRBV20-1 with TRBJ1-2, with D possibly matching TRBD1 (5 bases). This CDR3 comprises 13 residues. Trimming removed 3 bases at V and 10 bases at J, with 18 bases between. Germline V gene lookup returns CDR1 DFQATT and CDR2 SNEGSKA (reference sequence). The CDR3, as DNA: TGCAGTGCTAGGGACCCTACTAGGGGTTTCTACACCTTC. Translated, it gives CSARDPTRGFYTF.

V usage is TRBV13 and J usage is TRBJ2-3; D remains ambiguous. V lost 6 bases, J lost 6 bases, and 16 bases lay in between. This CDR3 has 14 residues. The germline V gene has CDR1 PRHDT and CDR2 FYEKMQ (reference sequence). In nucleotides, the CDR3 is TGTGCCAGCAGACGAGGATTTGGACCTGATACGCAGTATTTT. Translating it yields CASRRGFGPDTQYF.